This T cell receptor beta chain was identified in a study of T cell changes during pregnancy in multiple sclerosis. This clone was recorded only once. Assay: immunoSEQ multiplex PCR; the TCRdb copy retains only in-frame clones and omits some. The data contain just under 35,000 clones, approximately 90% of them singletons. The receptor was derived from a female donor in good health, enrolled as a control in a pregnancy study. Sample: peripheral blood, taken in the second trimester of pregnancy.

The CDR3 DNA reads as TGTGCCAGCAGCTTGTACACGGGGGACAGCTCTGGGGCCAACGTCCTGACTTTC. Residues: CASSLYTGDSSGANVLTF. The V gene is TRBV5-8, the J gene TRBJ2-6, with a tentative D call TRBD1 (7 bases). The V and J ends lost 1 base and 0 bases respectively, with 14 bases between them. CDR3 length: 18 residues. The germline gives CDR1 SGHTS, CDR2 YDEGEE. The variable domain in full, with the rest retrieved from reference TRBV5-8 and TRBJ2-6, is EAGVTQSPTHLIKTRGQQATLRCSPISGHTSVYWYQQALGLGLQFLLWYDEGEERNRGNFPPRFSGRQFPNYSSELNVNALELEDSALYLCASSLYTGDSSGANVLTFGAGSRLTVL.